This T cell receptor (beta chain) stems from a study of T cells expressing NK-cell markers. Study at large: One of eight sequenced donors was HCMV-seronegative; the other seven were seropositive. Findings of the study overall: A range of about 1.0-8% of CD8+ T cells consisted of dominant NKG2C+ clonotypes in several donors. Expanded NKG2C+ T cell clones had unclear HCMV specificity.

Germline CDR1 and CDR2: SEHNR and FQNEAQ (reference sequence). The CDR3 length is 12 residues. TCR beta libraries carry UMIs added by 5'RACE template switching. TCRdb reworked the 5' RACE reads into one entry per CDR3 protein, no DNA. Its listing shows approximately 150,000 distinct CDR3 sequences. On this clonotype itself: Its antigen is not identified.

The sample was blood T cells: a sorted CD56 or NKG2C T cell subset, CD4+ or CD8+ T cells, or bulk PBMC T cells (not recorded which). The V gene is TRBV7-9, the J gene TRBJ1-4; there is no DNA to check the TCRdb D call of TRBD1. The sequence was collected from a man between 18 and 29 years old in good health. The CDR3 region is CASGSGAEKLFF. Supplemented by reference TRBV7-9 and TRBJ1-4, the full variable domain reads DTGVSQNPRHKITKRGQNVTFRCDPISEHNRLYWYRQTLGQGPEFLTYFQNEAQLEKSRLLSDRFSAERPKGSFSTLEIQRTEQGDSAMYLCASGSGAEKLFFGSGTQLSVL.